Listed here is a single T cell receptor (beta chain). In the original processing: Reference gene primer amplification gave nucleated cell count estimates. Sequencing was performed with immunoSEQ multiplex PCR; in TCRdb, only in-frame clones are kept and a portion is missing. The V and J calls and clone size come from that table; D and trimming were worked out from the DNA. The sample shows hundreds of thousands of clones, approximately 88% of them seen only once. This record comes from a study of blood T cell repertoires in COVID-19. Looking at the study overall: The analysed material was cDNA or gDNA that came from T cells, B-cell-depleted T cells, or PBMCs.

Trimming pared 1 base from V and 4 bases from J, leaving 10 bases between. There are 14 residues in the CDR3. Germline V gives CDR1 LNHDA, CDR2 SQIVND (reference sequence). The source material was peripheral blood. This TCR derives from a woman under 40 with COVID-19, enrolled during active disease. The rearrangement links TRBV19 to TRBJ1-2, with D possibly being TRBD1 (5 bases). The CDR3 spells CASSIGRGFYGYTF. CDR3 in DNA: TGTGCCAGTAGTATAGGAAGGGGATTCTATGGCTACACCTTC.